This is a list of T cell receptor beta chains from one sample in a study of blood T cell repertoires in COVID-19. Clones were read by immunoSEQ multiplex PCR, and TCRdb kept only the in-frame ones, dropping some. Here the sample spans approximately 340,000 clones, approximately 89% being singletons. Input material: PBMCs or T cells enriched from blood (not recorded which). The receptor source for this set is a woman in her thirties or forties who had been exposed to COVID-19. The CDR3 runs from the conserved cysteine through the conserved F or W. Each record gives: V gene, clone size, D gene, J gene, CDR3 DNA, CDR3 protein. D genes are given only for firm matches. Clone size appears in some rows only: once, few, many, or a class for an expanded clone.

TRBV30,.,TRBD1,TRBJ1-1,TGTGCCTTTACGGGACAGGGGAACACTGAAGCTTTCTTT,CAFTGQGNTEAFF
TRBV7-2,.,.,TRBJ2-1,TGTGCCAGCAACCAAGACAGAAACAATGAGCAGTTCTTC,CASNQDRNNEQFF
TRBV7-3,.,.,TRBJ2-1,TGTGCCAGCAGCTTAACCGACAGCGGGCTCGCCTACAATGAGCAGTTCTTC,CASSLTDSGLAYNEQFF
TRBV7-9,.,TRBD2,TRBJ2-3,TGTGCCAGCAGCCCCGGGACTAGCGAATTCACAGATACGCAGTATTTT,CASSPGTSEFTDTQYF
TRBV19,.,TRBD2,TRBJ2-1,TGTGCCAGTAGTATATATGTTCGGGGGGGTGGCAATGAGCAGTTCTTC,CASSIYVRGGGNEQFF
TRBV2,.,.,TRBJ2-7,TGTGCCAGCGGGAGGGGGGGGACTCACTACGAGCAGTACTTC,CASGRGGTHYEQYF
TRBV6-6,.,.,TRBJ2-2,TGTGCCAGCAGTCCCCTTCGGACAGCTCCGAACACCGGGGAGCTGTTTTTT,CASSPLRTAPNTGELFF
TRBV12-3/TRBV12-4,.,.,TRBJ1-2,TGTGCCAGCAGTCCCGGGGGAGGGCCTGGCTACACCTTC,CASSPGGGPGYTF
TRBV19,.,.,TRBJ1-1,TGTGCCAGTAGTACCGGGGGTTTCACTGAAGCTTTCTTT,CASSTGGFTEAFF
TRBV2,.,TRBD1,TRBJ1-3,TGTGCCAGCAGTGAGACAGGGCCTGGAAACACCATATATTTT,CASSETGPGNTIYF
TRBV7-9,.,.,TRBJ2-4,TGTGCCAGCAGACCCGGGACACAAAACATTCAGTACTTC,CASRPGTQNIQYF
TRBV9,once,TRBD1,TRBJ1-2,TGTGCCAGCAGGCCGGGACAGGGGGCTTTCCGAGGCTACACCTTC,CASRPGQGAFRGYTF
TRBV5-6,.,TRBD1,TRBJ2-5,TGTGCCAGCAGCAGAACCGGGACAGGGGGCGAAGAGACCCAGTACTTC,CASSRTGTGGEETQYF
TRBV6-2/TRBV6-3,.,TRBD2,TRBJ2-3,TGTGCCAGCAGTTACTCCGGTAGCGGGAGTCCCCCAGGGGCAGATACGCAGTATTTT,CASSYSGSGSPPGADTQYF
TRBV5-1,.,.,TRBJ1-2,TGCGCCAGCAGCTTGGAAGAGTATTATGGCTACACCTTC,CASSLEEYYGYTF
TRBV12-5,.,.,TRBJ1-1,TGTGCTAGTGGTCCGGGGGATGTCGGAGGGGCTTTCTTT,CASGPGDVGGAFF
TRBV15,.,TRBD1,TRBJ2-7,TGTGCCACCAGCAGAGGGGACAGGAGCACTCTTTCCTACGAGCAGTACTTC,CATSRGDRSTLSYEQYF